Following are 3 T cell receptor beta chains from one sample sequenced in a study of OX40 agonist ivuxolimab in advanced cancers. TCRdb's copy holds only in-frame clones and misses some; the assay was immunoSEQ multiplex PCR. The sample comprises around 62,000 clones, around 79% of which are singletons, and about 5.5% rests with the top ten. The sequences come from CD4+ or CD8+ T cells sorted from blood, collected in a trial of the OX40 agonist ivuxolimab. Receptors originate from an adult with an advanced solid tumor such as melanoma, head and neck, liver or kidney cancer.

The chain combines TRBV6-6 with TRBJ1-5; a possible D gene is TRBD1 (6 bases). Looked up from germline, CDR1 is MNHNY and CDR2 is SVGAGI (reference sequence). The CDR3 totals 16 residues. Trimming cost V 0 bases and J 1 base, with 10 bases left between them. CDR3 region: CASSYSGGVSNQPQHF. The CDR3 bases are TGTGCCAGCAGTTACTCGGGGGGCGTGAGCAATCAGCCCCAGCATTTT.

This clone was seen more than once but under ten times. The CDR3 region is CASSESLDPSNLFYGYTF. DNA for the CDR3: TGCGCCAGCAGTGAGTCGCTGGACCCATCGAACCTCTTCTATGGCTACACCTTC. This sequence joins TRBV10-1 and TRBJ1-2; D remains unclear. The CDR3 totals 18 residues. Looked up from germline, CDR1 is WNHNN and CDR2 is SYGVQD (reference sequence). V lost 0 bases and J 4 bases, leaving 21 bases between the germline ends.

This clone came up many times. This chain joins TRBV7-6 and TRBJ2-7; D ambiguous. The V gene lost 6 bases and the J gene lost 5 bases, with 26 bases spanning the gap. CDR1 SGHVS and CDR2 FNYEAQ come from the germline V gene. The CDR3 runs 17 residues. CDR3 residues: CASSSRATPATGHEQYF. DNA of the CDR3: TGTGCCAGCAGTTCAAGAGCAACGCCGGCAACCGGTCACGAGCAGTACTTC.